This TCR beta chain was found in a study of cytomegalovirus exposure and HLA in healthy donors. The CDR3 is made up of 16 amino acids. V lost 4 bases, J lost 3 bases, and 19 bases lay in between. Germline CDR1 is MNHNS and CDR2 is SASEGT. This PCR relied on a set of 60 Vbeta primers and 13 Jbeta primers. Generated by immunoSEQ multiplex PCR, the TCRdb table keeps only in-frame clones and is missing some. The sample records 100,000 to 150,000 clones, around 78% being singletons. This chain uses TRBV6-1 with TRBJ2-7, with D maybe TRBD2 (6 bases). What was sequenced was PBMCs. The clonotype comes from a woman in her forties or fifties in good health and CMV-seronegative. DNA of the CDR3: TGTGCCAGCAGTGCTCTTCCCTCAGCGGGCCACTACGAGCAGTACGTC. Residues: CASSALPSAGHYEQYV.